This TCR beta chain was found in a study of blood T cells in healthy people across ages. Study conclusions and caveats: Long-lived donors had more naive CD4+ cells and higher diversity than aged donors.

Points on this clonotype: The antigen remains unidentified.

The V segment lost 4 bases and the J segment 7 bases; nucleotides outside the gene matches: 6. CDR1 KGHDR and CDR2 SFDVKD come from the germline V gene. The CDR3 is 15 amino acids. Combining a sample-barcoded 5' primer with a J-beta primer mix, a second PCR ran for roughly 6 to 12 cycles. All cDNA molecules were each tagged by a template-switch adaptor with 12 random nucleotides. CDR3-containing paired-end reads numbered at least 2.5 million in each sample. TCRdb re-called the 5' RACE reads through MiXCR, storing one row per CDR3 protein. The sample shows 1.5 million to 2 million distinct CDR3 sequences, under 30% of them seen only once. Samples each had at least 5 micrograms of total RNA extracted.

The sequenced sample was blood. The origin of this receptor is a woman aged 25 to 39 in good health. The chain combines TRBV24-1 with TRBJ2-1; 10 positions agree with TRBD2. The CDR3 region has the DNA TGTGCCACCAGTGAAGGAGCGGGGGGGCAGAATGAGCAGTTCTTC. Protein sequence: CATSEGAGGQNEQFF.